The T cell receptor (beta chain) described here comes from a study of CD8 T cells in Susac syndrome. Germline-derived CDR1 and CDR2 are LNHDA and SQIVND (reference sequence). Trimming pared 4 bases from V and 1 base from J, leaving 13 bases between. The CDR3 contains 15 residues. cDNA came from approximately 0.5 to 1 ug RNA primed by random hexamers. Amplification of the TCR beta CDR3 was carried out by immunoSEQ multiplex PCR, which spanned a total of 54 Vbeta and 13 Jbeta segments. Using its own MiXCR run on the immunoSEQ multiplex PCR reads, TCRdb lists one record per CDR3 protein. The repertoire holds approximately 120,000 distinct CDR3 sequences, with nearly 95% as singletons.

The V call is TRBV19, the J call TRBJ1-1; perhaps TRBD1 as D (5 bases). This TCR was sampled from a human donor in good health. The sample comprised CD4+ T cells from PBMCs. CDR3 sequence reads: CASSKPRDSNTEAFF. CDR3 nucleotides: TGTGCCAGTAGTAAACCCAGGGACTCGAACACTGAAGCTTTCTTT.